This T cell receptor (beta chain) is drawn from a study of blood T cell repertoires in COVID-19. Original handling: Counts of nucleated cells, estimated from reference gene primer amplification, were obtained. The assay was immunoSEQ multiplex PCR, and TCRdb's table has in-frame clones only and misses some. V and J calls and clone size follow that table, whereas D and trimming were derived from the DNA. The sample includes fewer than 400,000 clones, 92% of them seen just once. CDR1 is MRHNA and CDR2 is SNTAGT in the germline V gene. The CDR3 extends over 17 amino acids. The trim removed 5 bases at V and 2 bases at J, leaving 10 bases unmatched. Cohorts were determined from participant-reported clinical history. Cohort 3 donors were reported recovered after two negative PCRs, clearance, or symptom resolution.

The receptor was isolated from a woman aged 25 to 39 who had recovered from COVID-19. Sample: PBMCs or T cells enriched from blood (not recorded which). The rearrangement uses TRBV6-4 and TRBJ2-2; TRBD2 agrees at 8 bases. The CDR3 here is CASSRAGAASNTGELFF. The CDR3 DNA reads TGTGCCAGCAGTAGAGCGGGGGCCGCGTCTAACACCGGGGAGCTGTTTTTT.